Following are 21 T cell receptor beta chains from one sample sequenced in a study of cytomegalovirus exposure and HLA in healthy donors. 13 Jbeta primers and 60 Vbeta primers were used for the PCR. Only in-frame clones appear in the TCRdb table, and some are missing; sequencing was by immunoSEQ multiplex PCR. The sample includes about 140,000 clones, around 9.6% of them seen just once. Input material: PBMCs. These TCRs come from a male donor in good health and CMV-seronegative.

In this sample, this clone turned up a few times. The rearrangement uses TRBV4-3 and TRBJ1-2; D not resolved. V was clipped by 0 bases and J by 7 bases, with 9 bases between them. This CDR3 is built from 13 residues. In germline, CDR1 is LGHNA, CDR2 YSLEER. The CDR3 DNA reads as TGCGCCAGCAGCCAAGAGCGGGTCTCTGGCTACACCTTC. Its protein product is CASSQERVSGYTF.

The genes are TRBV19 and TRBJ1-1; 9 positions agree with TRBD1. CDR3 length: 14 residues. Looked up from germline, CDR1 is LNHDA and CDR2 is SQIVND (reference sequence). The junction had 6 bases not matched to a gene; V was cut back by 5 bases and J by 5 bases. The CDR3 spells CASSHRGLRTEAFF. The CDR3 region has the DNA TGTGCCAGTAGTCACAGGGGGCTGCGGACTGAAGCTTTCTTT.

This clone has more than one count but fewer than ten. CDR3 DNA: TGTGCCAGCAGCTTATCAGGGCGAAACACTGAAGCTTTCTTT. This sequence encodes CASSLSGRNTEAFF. This chain connects TRBV7-2 to TRBJ1-1; a possible D gene is TRBD1 (5 bases). Trimming pared 2 bases from V and 2 bases from J, leaving 9 bases between. This CDR3 comprises 14 residues. CDR1 is SGHTA and CDR2 is FQGNSA in the germline V gene.

The CDR3 is CASSFVVGADTQYF. The DNA of the CDR3 is TGTGCCAGCAGTTTTGTCGTTGGAGCGGATACGCAGTATTTT. The chain combines TRBV27 with TRBJ2-3; D unclear. Germline CDR1 reads MNHEY; CDR2 reads SMNVEV (reference sequence). The germline V and J ends were trimmed by 3 bases and 6 bases, with 13 bases remaining between them. The CDR3 is 14 residues long.

The chain carries TRBV6-5 and TRBJ2-5; 10 nucleotides agree with TRBD2. The germline V gene encodes CDR1 MNHEY and CDR2 SVGAGI. V lost 2 bases to trimming and J lost 2 bases; unmatched junction nucleotides: 2. The CDR3 contains 15 residues. Here the CDR3 reads CASSYGTSVQETQYF. CDR3 DNA sequence: TGTGCCAGCAGTTACGGGACTAGCGTTCAAGAGACCCAGTACTTC.

The V gene is TRBV5-6, the J gene TRBJ1-2; D is unresolved. The germline V gene has CDR1 SGHDT and CDR2 YYEEEE. The CDR3 has 14 amino acids. Trimming shortened V by 3 bases and J by 1 base, and 10 bases separated the two germline ends. The CDR3 loop reads CASSSPTSNYGYTF. The CDR3 region has the DNA TGTGCCAGCAGCTCCCCGACAAGTAACTATGGCTACACCTTC.

This sequence joins TRBV7-2 and TRBJ1-5; D remains unclear. The CDR3 covers 14 residues. Looked up from germline, CDR1 is SGHTA and CDR2 is FQGNSA. V lost 1 base and J 4 bases, leaving 8 bases between the germline ends. This CDR3 is CASSLGRKNQPQHF. CDR3 DNA: TGTGCCAGCAGCTTAGGCAGAAAAAATCAGCCCCAGCATTTT.

This clone was detected a few times. The V and J genes are TRBV7-3 and TRBJ1-3; weak D call: TRBD1 (5 bases). The CDR3 contains 19 residues. Looked up from germline, CDR1 is SGHTA and CDR2 is FQGTGA. Trimming removed 2 bases at V and 2 bases at J, with 22 bases between. CDR3 DNA: TGTGCCAGCAGCTTAGGGCCAGGGAGGGGCGAAGTAGCTGGAAACACCATATATTTT. It encodes CASSLGPGRGEVAGNTIYF.

This chain joins TRBV10-3 and TRBJ2-3; D is undetermined. V lost 0 bases, J lost 6 bases, and 10 bases lay in between. The length of the CDR3 is 14 residues. Looked up from germline, CDR1 is ENHRY and CDR2 is SYGVKD. The CDR3 DNA is TGTGCCATCAGTGAGTCGGGCATAGGCGATACGCAGTATTTT. Protein sequence: CAISESGIGDTQYF.

J is TRBJ2-3 and V is TRBV9; D remains unclear. Germline-derived CDR1 and CDR2 are SGDLS and YYNGEE. Trimming removed 0 bases from V and 0 bases from J, with 5 bases in between. The CDR3 length is 14 residues. The CDR3 region is CASSVASSTDTQYF. The CDR3 region has the DNA TGTGCCAGCAGCGTAGCGAGTAGCACAGATACGCAGTATTTT.

This clone occurred a few times. V and J are TRBV6-5 and TRBJ1-2; 7 bases fit TRBD1. The length of the CDR3 is 16 residues. CDR1 is MNHEY, CDR2 SVGAGI, per germline. V shed 0 bases, J shed 3 bases, and the junction held 7 bases outside the gene matches. CDR3 sequence: CASSYSNPGGYYGYTF. DNA of the CDR3: TGTGCCAGCAGTTACTCGAATCCAGGGGGATACTATGGCTACACCTTC.

This clone was counted a few times. The gene calls are TRBV9 and TRBJ2-7; 8 bases map to TRBD1. Germline trimming cut 6 bases from V and 6 bases from J; bases unmatched to any gene: 5. The CDR3 runs 12 residues. Germline V gene lookup returns CDR1 SGDLS and CDR2 YYNGEE. For the CDR3, the DNA is TGTGCCAGCAACAGGGGGGACCGCGAGCAGTACTTC. As protein: CASNRGDREQYF.

In this sample, this clone turned up a few times. The V and J genes are TRBV18 and TRBJ1-1, with D possibly TRBD1 on 5 matching bases. Germline CDR1 and CDR2: KGHSH and LQKENI. V was shortened by 2 bases and J by 5 bases, with 15 bases between the two germline ends. The length of the CDR3 is 15 residues. The CDR3 DNA follows: TGTGCCAGCTCACCAAACTCTGGGGGGAAAACTGAAGCTTTCTTT. The encoded protein is CASSPNSGGKTEAFF.

This clone was counted a few times. The V and J genes are TRBV28 and TRBJ2-7; 9 bases are shared with TRBD2. V dropped 5 bases and J dropped 5; count of bases not matched to a gene: 10. This CDR3 region has 15 residues. Germline CDR1 MDHEN, CDR2 SYDVKM. For the CDR3, the DNA is TGTGCCAGCAGTGTCCGACTGCGGGAGGGCCACGAGCAGTACTTC. It translates to CASSVRLREGHEQYF.

The chain couples TRBV28 to TRBJ1-2; D gene uncertain. The CDR3 consists of 14 residues. The germline V and J ends were trimmed by 4 bases and 1 base, with 10 bases remaining between them. The germline gives CDR1 MDHEN, CDR2 SYDVKM. This CDR3 reads CASSSFTVNYGYTF. CDR3 sequence (DNA): TGTGCCAGCAGTTCATTCACAGTTAACTATGGCTACACCTTC.

The rearrangement uses TRBV27 and TRBJ1-1; a possible D gene is TRBD1 (5 bases). The CDR3 runs to 13 residues. The V gene's germline CDR1 is MNHEY and CDR2 SMNVEV (reference sequence). V was trimmed by 5 bases and J by 3 bases, leaving 10 bases between them. The CDR3 is CASSTQVDTEAFF. As DNA, the CDR3 is TGTGCCAGCAGTACACAGGTGGACACTGAAGCTTTCTTT.

The chain uses TRBV4-3 and TRBJ2-7; possibly TRBD1 for D (6 bases). V was trimmed by 3 bases and J by 6 bases, leaving 12 bases between them. CDR1 LGHNA and CDR2 YSLEER come from the germline V gene. The CDR3 is 13 residues long. For the CDR3, the DNA is TGCGCCAGCAGCCATTTTACAGGGCCCGAGCAGTACTTC. Its translation is CASSHFTGPEQYF.

This chain joins TRBV11-2 and TRBJ1-2; D gene uncertain. This CDR3 has 14 amino acids. V was clipped by 5 bases and J by 3 bases, with 13 bases between them. From germline, CDR1 is SGHAT and CDR2 FQNNGV. The CDR3 loop reads CASSPDTYYYGYTF. DNA of the CDR3: TGTGCCAGCAGCCCTGACACCTACTACTATGGCTACACCTTC.

The chain is built from TRBV5-1 and TRBJ1-2; 8 positions agree with TRBD1. Trimming removed 5 bases from V and 7 bases from J; junction bases left unmatched: 10. The CDR3 consists of 14 residues. Germline loops: CDR1 SGHRS, CDR2 YFSETQ. Written as DNA, the CDR3 is TGCGCCAGCAGAGGCCGACAGGGGTTCTTTGGCTACACCTTC. Protein sequence: CASRGRQGFFGYTF.

This clone showed up just a few times. The rearrangement joins TRBV6-1 to TRBJ2-3; D is possibly TRBD1 (5 bases). The V end lost 4 bases, the J end lost 3 bases, and 14 bases lay between the germline ends. CDR1 is MNHNS, CDR2 SASEGT, per germline. The CDR3 is 15 amino acids. CDR3 region: CASSGPRQLTDTQYF. The CDR3 DNA sequence: TGTGCCAGCAGTGGTCCCAGACAGTTAACAGATACGCAGTATTTT.

This clone was seen only a few times. V and J are TRBV5-1 and TRBJ1-2; 9 bases map to TRBD1. V was clipped by 9 bases and J by 4 bases; unmatched bases: 10. The CDR3 is 14 residues long. Germline CDR1 and CDR2: SGHRS and YFSETQ. The CDR3 spells CATTLGQGSYGYTF. CDR3 in DNA: TGCGCCACCACCCTGGGACAGGGATCCTATGGCTACACCTTC.